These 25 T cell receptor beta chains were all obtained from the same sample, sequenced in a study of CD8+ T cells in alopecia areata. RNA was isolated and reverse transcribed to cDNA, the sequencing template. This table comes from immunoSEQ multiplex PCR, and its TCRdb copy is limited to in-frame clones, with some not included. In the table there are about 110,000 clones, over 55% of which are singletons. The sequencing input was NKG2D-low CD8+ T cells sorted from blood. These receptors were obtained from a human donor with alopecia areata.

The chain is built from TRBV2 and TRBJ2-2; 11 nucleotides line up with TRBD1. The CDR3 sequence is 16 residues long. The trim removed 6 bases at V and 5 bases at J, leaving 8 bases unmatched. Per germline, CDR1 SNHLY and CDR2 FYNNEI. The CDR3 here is CASSPRGTGGTGELFF. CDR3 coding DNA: TGTGCCAGCAGCCCGAGGGGGACAGGGGGGACCGGGGAGCTGTTTTTT.

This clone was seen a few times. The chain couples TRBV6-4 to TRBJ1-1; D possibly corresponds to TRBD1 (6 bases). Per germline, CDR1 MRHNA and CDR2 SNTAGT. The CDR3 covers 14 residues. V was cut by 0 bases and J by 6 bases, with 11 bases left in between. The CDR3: CASSDSHEGAEAFF. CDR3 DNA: TGTGCCAGCAGTGACTCTCACGAGGGGGCTGAAGCTTTCTTT.

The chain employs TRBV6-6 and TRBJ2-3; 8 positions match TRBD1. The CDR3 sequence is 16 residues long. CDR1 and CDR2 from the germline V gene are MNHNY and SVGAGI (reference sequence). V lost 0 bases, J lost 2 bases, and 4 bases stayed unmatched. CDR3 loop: CASSYSPQGATDTQYF. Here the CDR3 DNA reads TGTGCCAGCAGTTACTCTCCGCAGGGGGCCACAGATACGCAGTATTTT.

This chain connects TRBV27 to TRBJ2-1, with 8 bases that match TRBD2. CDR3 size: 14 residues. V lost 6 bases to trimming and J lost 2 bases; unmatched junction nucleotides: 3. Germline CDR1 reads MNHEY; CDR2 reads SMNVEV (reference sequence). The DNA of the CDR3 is TGTGCCAGCAGGCCGGGACTAGCCTACAATGAGCAGTTCTTC. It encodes CASRPGLAYNEQFF.

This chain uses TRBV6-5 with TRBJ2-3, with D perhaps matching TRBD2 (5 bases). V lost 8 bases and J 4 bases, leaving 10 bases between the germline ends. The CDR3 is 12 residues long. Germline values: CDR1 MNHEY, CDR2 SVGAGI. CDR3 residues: CASLLEADTQYF. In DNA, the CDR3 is TGTGCCAGCCTACTGGAGGCAGATACGCAGTATTTT.

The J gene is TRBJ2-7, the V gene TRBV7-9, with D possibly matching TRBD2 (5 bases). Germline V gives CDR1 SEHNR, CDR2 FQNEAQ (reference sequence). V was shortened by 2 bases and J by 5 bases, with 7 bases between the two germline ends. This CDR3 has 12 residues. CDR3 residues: CASSLNGDEQYF. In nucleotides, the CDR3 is TGTGCCAGCAGCTTAAACGGGGACGAGCAGTACTTC. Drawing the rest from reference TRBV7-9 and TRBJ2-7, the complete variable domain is DTGVSQNPRHKITKRGQNVTFRCDPISEHNRLYWYRQTLGQGPEFLTYFQNEAQLEKSRLLSDRFSAERPKGSFSTLEIQRTEQGDSAMYLCASSLNGDEQYFGPGTRLTVT.

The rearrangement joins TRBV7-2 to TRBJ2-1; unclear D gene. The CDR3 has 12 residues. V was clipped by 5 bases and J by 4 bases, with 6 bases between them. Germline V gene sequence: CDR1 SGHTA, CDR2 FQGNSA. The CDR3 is CASSRRYNEQFF. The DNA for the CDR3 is TGTGCCAGCAGCCGGCGATACAATGAGCAGTTCTTC.

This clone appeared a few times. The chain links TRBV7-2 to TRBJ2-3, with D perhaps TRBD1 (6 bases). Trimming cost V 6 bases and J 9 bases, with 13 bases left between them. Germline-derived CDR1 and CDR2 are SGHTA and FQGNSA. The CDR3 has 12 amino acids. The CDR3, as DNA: TGTGCCAGCAGTTTTGACAGGTTCACGCAGTATTTT. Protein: CASSFDRFTQYF.

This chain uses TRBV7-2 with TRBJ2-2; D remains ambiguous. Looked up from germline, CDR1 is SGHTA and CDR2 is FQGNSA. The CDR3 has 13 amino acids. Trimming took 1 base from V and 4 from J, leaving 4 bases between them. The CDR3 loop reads CASSLDSTGELFF. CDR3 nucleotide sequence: TGTGCCAGCAGCTTAGATAGCACCGGGGAGCTGTTTTTT.

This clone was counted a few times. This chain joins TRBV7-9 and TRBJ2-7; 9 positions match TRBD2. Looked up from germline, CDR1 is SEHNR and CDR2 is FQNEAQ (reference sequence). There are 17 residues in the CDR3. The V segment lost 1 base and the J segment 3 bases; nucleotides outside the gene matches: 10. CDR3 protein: CASSLDARGRAGYEQYF. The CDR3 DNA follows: TGTGCCAGCAGCTTAGACGCTCGCGGGAGGGCCGGCTACGAGCAGTACTTC.

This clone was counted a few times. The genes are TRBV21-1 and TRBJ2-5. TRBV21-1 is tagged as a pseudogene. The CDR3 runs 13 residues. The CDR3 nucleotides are TGTGCCAGCAGCAAAGAGGCAGAAGAGACCCAGTACTTC. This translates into CASSKEAEETQYF.

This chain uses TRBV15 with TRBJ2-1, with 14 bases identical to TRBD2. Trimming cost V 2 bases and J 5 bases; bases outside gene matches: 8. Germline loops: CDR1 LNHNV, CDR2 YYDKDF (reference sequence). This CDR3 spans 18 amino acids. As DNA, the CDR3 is TGTGCCACCAGCAGACGCCCGGGACTAGCGGGGGAAAACAATGAGCAGTTCTTC. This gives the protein CATSRRPGLAGENNEQFF.

CDR3 sequence (DNA): TGTGCCTGGAGGGGGCTAGCGGCCCAAGAGACCCAGTACTTC. Protein product: CAWRGLAAQETQYF. The rearrangement links TRBV30 to TRBJ2-5, with TRBD2 matching 7 bases. Germline V gives CDR1 GTSNPN, CDR2 SVGIG (reference sequence). The trim removed 3 bases at V and 1 base at J, leaving 5 bases unmatched. The CDR3 is 14 residues long.

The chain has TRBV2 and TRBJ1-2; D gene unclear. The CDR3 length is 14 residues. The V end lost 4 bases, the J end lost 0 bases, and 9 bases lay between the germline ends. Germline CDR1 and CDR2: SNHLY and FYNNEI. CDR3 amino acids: CASSAAQANYGYTF. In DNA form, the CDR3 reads TGTGCCAGCAGTGCGGCGCAAGCTAACTATGGCTACACCTTC.

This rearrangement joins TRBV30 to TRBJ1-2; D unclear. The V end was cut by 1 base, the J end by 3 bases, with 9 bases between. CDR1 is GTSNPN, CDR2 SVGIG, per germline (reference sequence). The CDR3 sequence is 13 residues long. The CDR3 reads CAWSADNYYGYTF. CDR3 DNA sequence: TGTGCCTGGAGTGCAGATAACTACTATGGCTACACCTTC. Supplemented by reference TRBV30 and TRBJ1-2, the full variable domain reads SQTIHQWPATLVQPVGSPLSLECTVEGTSNPNLYWYRQAAGRGLQLLFYSVGIGQISSEVPQNLSASRPQDRQFILSSKKLLLSDSGFYLCAWSADNYYGYTFGSGTRLTVV.

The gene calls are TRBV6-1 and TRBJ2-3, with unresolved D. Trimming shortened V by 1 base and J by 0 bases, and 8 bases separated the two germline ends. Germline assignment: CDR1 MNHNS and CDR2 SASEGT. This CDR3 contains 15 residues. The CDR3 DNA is TGTGCCAGCAGTGAAGGGGAATTTAGCACAGATACGCAGTATTTT. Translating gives CASSEGEFSTDTQYF.

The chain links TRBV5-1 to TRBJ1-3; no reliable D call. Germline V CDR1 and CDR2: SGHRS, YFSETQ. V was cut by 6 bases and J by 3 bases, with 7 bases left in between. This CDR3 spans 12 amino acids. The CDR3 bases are TGCGCCAGCACCTACAATGGAAACACCATATATTTT. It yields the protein CASTYNGNTIYF.

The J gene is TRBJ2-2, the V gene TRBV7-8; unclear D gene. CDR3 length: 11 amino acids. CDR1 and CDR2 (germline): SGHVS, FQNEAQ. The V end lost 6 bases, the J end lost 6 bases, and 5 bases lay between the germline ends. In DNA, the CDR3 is TGTGCCAGCAGGGAAGCCGGGGAGCTGTTTTTT. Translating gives CASREAGELFF.

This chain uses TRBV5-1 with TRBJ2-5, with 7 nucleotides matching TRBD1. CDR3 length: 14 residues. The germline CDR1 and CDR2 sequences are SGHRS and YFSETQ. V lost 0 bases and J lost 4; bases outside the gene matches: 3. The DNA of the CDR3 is TGCGCCAGCAGCTTGGCGACAGGGAGAGAGACCCAGTACTTC. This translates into CASSLATGRETQYF.

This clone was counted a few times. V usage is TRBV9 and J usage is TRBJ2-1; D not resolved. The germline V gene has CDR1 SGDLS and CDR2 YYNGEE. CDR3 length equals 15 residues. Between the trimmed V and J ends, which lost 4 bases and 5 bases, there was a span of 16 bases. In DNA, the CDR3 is TGTGCCAGCAGCTCACACGGGTCCCAGGACAATGAGCAGTTCTTC. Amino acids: CASSSHGSQDNEQFF.

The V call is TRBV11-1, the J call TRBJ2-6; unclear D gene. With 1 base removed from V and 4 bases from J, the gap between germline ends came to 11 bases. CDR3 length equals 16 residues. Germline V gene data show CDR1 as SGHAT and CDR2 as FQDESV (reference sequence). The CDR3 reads CASSLDGVLGANVLTF. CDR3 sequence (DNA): TGTGCCAGCAGCTTAGATGGGGTTCTGGGGGCCAACGTCCTGACTTTC.

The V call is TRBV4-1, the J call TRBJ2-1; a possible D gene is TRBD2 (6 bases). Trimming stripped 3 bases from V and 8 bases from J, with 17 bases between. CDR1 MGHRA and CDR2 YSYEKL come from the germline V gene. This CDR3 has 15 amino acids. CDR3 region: CASSHGLYTIDEQFF. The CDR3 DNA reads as TGCGCCAGCAGCCACGGACTATACACTATTGATGAGCAGTTCTTC.

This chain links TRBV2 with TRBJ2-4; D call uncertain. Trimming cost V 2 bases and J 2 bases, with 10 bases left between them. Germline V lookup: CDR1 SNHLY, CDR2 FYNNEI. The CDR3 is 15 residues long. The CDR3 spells CASSEPQRTKNIQYF. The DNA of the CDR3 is TGTGCCAGCAGTGAACCCCAGAGGACCAAAAACATTCAGTACTTC.

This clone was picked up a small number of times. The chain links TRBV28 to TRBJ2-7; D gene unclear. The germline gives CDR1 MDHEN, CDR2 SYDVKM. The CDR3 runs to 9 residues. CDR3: CGVNYEQYF. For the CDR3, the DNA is TGTGGGGTTAACTACGAGCAGTACTTC.

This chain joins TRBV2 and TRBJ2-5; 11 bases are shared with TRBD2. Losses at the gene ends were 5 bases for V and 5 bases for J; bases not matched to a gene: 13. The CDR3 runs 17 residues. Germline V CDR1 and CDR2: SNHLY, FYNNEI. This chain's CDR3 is CASSQSSGRIPGETQYF. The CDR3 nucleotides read TGTGCCAGCAGTCAGTCTAGCGGGAGGATCCCGGGGGAGACCCAGTACTTC.